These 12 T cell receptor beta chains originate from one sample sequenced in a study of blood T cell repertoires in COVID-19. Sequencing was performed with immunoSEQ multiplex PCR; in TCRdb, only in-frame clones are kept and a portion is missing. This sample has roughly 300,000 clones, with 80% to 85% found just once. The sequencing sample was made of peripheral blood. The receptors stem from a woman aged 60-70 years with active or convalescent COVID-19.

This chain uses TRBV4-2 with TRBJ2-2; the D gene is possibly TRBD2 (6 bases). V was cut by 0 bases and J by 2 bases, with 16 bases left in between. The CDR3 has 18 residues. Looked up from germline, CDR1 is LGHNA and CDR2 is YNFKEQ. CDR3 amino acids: CASSQDPPRGVNTGELFF. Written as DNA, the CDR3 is TGTGCCAGCAGCCAAGATCCCCCGCGGGGCGTAAACACCGGGGAGCTGTTTTTT.

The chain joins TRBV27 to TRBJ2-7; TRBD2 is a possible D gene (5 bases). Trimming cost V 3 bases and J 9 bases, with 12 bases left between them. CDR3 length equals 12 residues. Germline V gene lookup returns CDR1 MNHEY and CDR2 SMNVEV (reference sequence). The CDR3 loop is CASSFPGSTQYF. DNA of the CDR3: TGTGCCAGCAGTTTTCCGGGATCTACGCAGTACTTC.

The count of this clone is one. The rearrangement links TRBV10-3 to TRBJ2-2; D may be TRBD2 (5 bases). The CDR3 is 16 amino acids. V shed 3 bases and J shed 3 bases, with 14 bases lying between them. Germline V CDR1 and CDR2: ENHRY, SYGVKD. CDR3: CAISEGTGGDTGELFF. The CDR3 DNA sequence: TGTGCCATCAGTGAAGGCACCGGAGGAGACACCGGGGAGCTGTTTTTT.

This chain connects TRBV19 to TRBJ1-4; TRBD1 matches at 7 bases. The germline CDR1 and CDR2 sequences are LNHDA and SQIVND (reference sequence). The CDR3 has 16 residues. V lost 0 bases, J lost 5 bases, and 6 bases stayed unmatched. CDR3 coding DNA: TGTGCCAGTAGTATAGACCACAGGGGCTTAAATGAAAAACTGTTTTTT. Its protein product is CASSIDHRGLNEKLFF. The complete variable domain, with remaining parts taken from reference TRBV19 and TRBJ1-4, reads DGGITQSPKYLFRKEGQNVTLSCEQNLNHDAMYWYRQDPGQGLRLIYYSQIVNDFQKGDIAEGYSVSREKKESFPLTVTSAQKNPTAFYLCASSIDHRGLNEKLFFGSGTQLSVL.

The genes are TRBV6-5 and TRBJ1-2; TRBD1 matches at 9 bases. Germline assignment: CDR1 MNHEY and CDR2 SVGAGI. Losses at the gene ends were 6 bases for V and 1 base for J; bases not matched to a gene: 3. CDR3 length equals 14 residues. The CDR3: CASRQGAFNYGYTF. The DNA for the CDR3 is TGTGCCAGCAGACAGGGGGCTTTTAACTATGGCTACACCTTC.

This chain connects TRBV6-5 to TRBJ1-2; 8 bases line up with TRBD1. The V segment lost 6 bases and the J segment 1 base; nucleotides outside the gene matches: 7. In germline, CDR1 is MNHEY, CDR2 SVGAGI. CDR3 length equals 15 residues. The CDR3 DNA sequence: TGTGCCAGCAGGACCCAGGGGGCGGGTAACTATGGCTACACCTTC. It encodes CASRTQGAGNYGYTF.

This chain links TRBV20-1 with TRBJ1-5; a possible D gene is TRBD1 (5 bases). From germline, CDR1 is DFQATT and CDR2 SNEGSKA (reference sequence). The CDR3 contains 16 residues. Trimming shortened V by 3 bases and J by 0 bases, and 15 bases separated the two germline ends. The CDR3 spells CSASSGGVASNQPQHF. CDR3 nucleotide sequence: TGCAGTGCTAGTAGTGGAGGGGTTGCTAGCAATCAGCCCCAGCATTTT.

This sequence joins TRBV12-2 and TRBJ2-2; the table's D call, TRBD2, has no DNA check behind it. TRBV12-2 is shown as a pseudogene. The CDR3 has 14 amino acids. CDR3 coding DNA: TGTGCAAGTCGCTCAGCGGCGGGGACGAAGCTCGTGTTTTTT. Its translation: CASRSAAGTKLVFF.

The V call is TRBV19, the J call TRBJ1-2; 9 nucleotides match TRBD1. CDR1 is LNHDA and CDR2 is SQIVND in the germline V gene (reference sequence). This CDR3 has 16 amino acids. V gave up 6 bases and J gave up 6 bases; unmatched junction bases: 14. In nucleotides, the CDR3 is TGTGCCAGTAGCATCTTAAATTCGGACAGGGGCGATGGCTACACCTTC. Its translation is CASSILNSDRGDGYTF.

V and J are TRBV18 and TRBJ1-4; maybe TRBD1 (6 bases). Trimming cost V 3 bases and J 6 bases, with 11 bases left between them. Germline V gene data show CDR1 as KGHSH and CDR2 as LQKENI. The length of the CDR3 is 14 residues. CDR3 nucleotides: TGTGCCAGCTCACCTCGGCACAGGGATGAAAAACTGTTTTTT. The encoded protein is CASSPRHRDEKLFF.

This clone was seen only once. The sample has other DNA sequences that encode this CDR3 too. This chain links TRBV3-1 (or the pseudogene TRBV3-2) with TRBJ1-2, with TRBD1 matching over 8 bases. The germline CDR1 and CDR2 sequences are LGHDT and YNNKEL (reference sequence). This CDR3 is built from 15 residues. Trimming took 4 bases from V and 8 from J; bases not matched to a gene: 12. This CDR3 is CASSLSPTGVGGYTF. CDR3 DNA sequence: TGTGCCAGCAGCCTTTCCCCGACAGGGGTAGGCGGCTACACCTTC.

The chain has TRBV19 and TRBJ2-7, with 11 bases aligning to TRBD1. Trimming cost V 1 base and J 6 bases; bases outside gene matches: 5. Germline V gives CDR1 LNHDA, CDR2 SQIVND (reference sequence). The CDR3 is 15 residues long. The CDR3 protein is CASSIAGDRGAEQYF. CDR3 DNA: TGTGCCAGTAGTATAGCCGGGGACAGGGGGGCCGAGCAGTACTTC.